The rows below give T cell receptor beta chains drawn from one sample of a study of early T cells in non-severe SARS-CoV-2 infection. TCRdb fed the 5' RACE reads into MiXCR, producing one record per CDR3 protein. The sample shows tens of thousands of distinct CDR3 sequences, 13% of them seen only once. Material for sequencing was whole blood. Receptors were obtained from an adult who was a healthcare worker with PCR-confirmed SARS-CoV-2 infection or an uninfected control (not recorded which). CDR3s include the opening cysteine and the closing phenylalanine or tryptophan. D genes are given only for firm matches. The size field is filled for only some rows; it gives once, few, many or a size class.

>few|TRBV7-2|TRBJ2-2|TRBD1
TGTGCCAGCAGCGGACAGGGCTACACCGGGGAGCTGTTTTTT
CASSGQGYTGELFF
>-|TRBV20-1|TRBJ2-5|TRBD2
TGCAGTGCTAACACCGGGACTAGCTCAGAGACCCAGTACTTC
CSANTGTSSETQYF
>many|TRBV6-5|TRBJ1-1|-
TGTGCCAGCAGTTACTGGGAAGGGACTAACACTGAAGCTTTCTTT
CASSYWEGTNTEAFF
>-|TRBV12-3/TRBV12-4|TRBJ2-1|TRBD2
TGTGCCAGCAGTTTAGGTGCTAGCGGGAGCTATGAGCAGTTCTTC
CASSLGASGSYEQFF
>-|TRBV19|TRBJ1-5|TRBD1
TGTGCCAGTTCTTACAGGGGTAGCGATCAGCCCCAGCATTTT
CASSYRGSDQPQHF
>-|TRBV7-9|TRBJ1-6|-
TGTGCCAGCAGCTTAGCCCCTAATTCACCCCTCCACTTT
CASSLAPNSPLHF
>once|TRBV28|TRBJ2-1|TRBD2
TGTGCCAGCAGGCTGACTAGCGGGAGGCCCATAAGCCAGTTCTTC
CASRLTSGRPISQFF
>many|TRBV6-5|TRBJ1-1|TRBD1
TGTGCCAGCAGTGGGCCAGGGGGCACTGAAGCTTTCTTT
CASSGPGGTEAFF
>-|TRBV19|TRBJ2-1|-
TGTGCCAGTAGTTGGGGACCGGGATCCTCGATCGGTGAGCAGTTCTTC
CASSWGPGSSIGEQFF
>few|TRBV2|TRBJ1-2|-
TGTGCCACCGGGACGTCTAACTATGGCTACACCTTC
CATGTSNYGYTF
>-|TRBV20-1|TRBJ1-4|-
TGCAGTGCTAGTGCAGGGGTGGCTAATGAAAAACTGTTTTTT
CSASAGVANEKLFF
>-|TRBV6-1|TRBJ1-5|-
TGTGCCAGCAGTGAATTGGGAAAGGGGGATCAGCCCCAGCATTTT
CASSELGKGDQPQHF
>few|TRBV27|TRBJ2-7|-
TGTGCCAGCAGTTTTCTCTCAGGAGGCAACGAGCAGTACTTC
CASSFLSGGNEQYF
>many|TRBV6-2/TRBV6-3|TRBJ2-1|-
TGTGCCAGCAGTGGGACCTACAATGAGCAGTTCTTC
CASSGTYNEQFF
>-|TRBV11-2|TRBJ2-7|TRBD2
TGTGCCAGCAGCTGGGAAGGGCCCTTGCTAGCGGGAGCATACGAGCAGTACTTC
CASSWEGPLLAGAYEQYF
>few|TRBV6-4|TRBJ2-1|TRBD2
TGTGCCAGCAGTGACTCAGATAGCGGGGACGTTAATGAGCAGTTCTTC
CASSDSDSGDVNEQFF
>many|TRBV2|TRBJ2-7|-
TGTGCCAGCACGGAGGTTGCCTACGAGCAGTACTTC
CASTEVAYEQYF
>few|TRBV7-9|TRBJ1-2|-
TGTGCCAGCAGCTTTACGGGGGCGCAGGGCTACACCTTC
CASSFTGAQGYTF
>few|TRBV5-4|TRBJ2-2|-
TGTGCCAGCAGCTTGGCTCCGGGGGCGCATTTGCCCGGGGAGCTGTTTTTT
CASSLAPGAHLPGELFF
>-|TRBV20-1|TRBJ2-1|TRBD2
TGCAGTGCCGGGACTAGCGGGGACTACAATGAGCAGTTCTTC
CSAGTSGDYNEQFF
>-|TRBV20-1|TRBJ2-1|-
TGCAGTGCTTCCCTCGGGGAGAGCTCCTACAATGAGCAGTTCTTC
CSASLGESSYNEQFF
>few|TRBV12-3/TRBV12-4|TRBJ2-3|-
TGTGCCAGCAGTATTCTCGATACGCAGTATTTT
CASSILDTQYF
>-|TRBV9|TRBJ2-4|-
TGTGCCAGCAGCCCTCCCCAAGCCAAAAACATTCAGTACTTC
CASSPPQAKNIQYF
>many|TRBV28|TRBJ1-4|-
TGTGCCAGCAGTCCTACAGGGTTAACCGAAAAACTGTTTTTT
CASSPTGLTEKLFF
>many|TRBV29-1|TRBJ1-1|TRBD1
TGCAGCGTTTCGGACAGGGCTGGAACTGAAGCTTTCTTT
CSVSDRAGTEAFF
>many|TRBV27|TRBJ2-2|-
TGTGCCAGCAGCCCTCCGGGGCTTCGTAACACCGGGGAGCTGTTTTTT
CASSPPGLRNTGELFF
>-|TRBV6-1|TRBJ1-5|TRBD1
TGTGCCAGCAGTGGGACCGGGACAGGGGGTCAGCCCCAGCATTTT
CASSGTGTGGQPQHF
>-|TRBV27|TRBJ2-7|-
TGTGCCAGCAGTTTCGGCGGGACCCCCTACGAGCAGTACTTC
CASSFGGTPYEQYF
>many|TRBV12-3/TRBV12-4|TRBJ1-3|-
TGTGCCAGCAGTATTAGCTTCGGGAGCTCTGGAAACACCATATATTTT
CASSISFGSSGNTIYF
>few|TRBV11-2|TRBJ2-2|TRBD2
TGTGCCAGCAGCTCGGATCCAGGACTAGTGAACACCGGGGAGCTGTTTTTT
CASSSDPGLVNTGELFF
>once|TRBV12-3/TRBV12-4|TRBJ1-1|-
TGTGCCAGCAGTTTAGGGGGCGCGACCTCTGAAGCTTTCTTT
CASSLGGATSEAFF
>many|TRBV11-3|TRBJ2-1|-
TGTGCCAGCAGCTTGGAGGGTCGGGGTGAGCAGTTCTTC
CASSLEGRGEQFF
>many|TRBV7-2|TRBJ2-1|-
TGTGCCAGCAGCCCAGGCGTGCCTGAGCAGTTCTTC
CASSPGVPEQFF
>few|TRBV25-1|TRBJ2-1|TRBD1
TGTGCCAGCAGTGACCTCGGGGGACAGGTCCGCAATGAGCAGTTCTTC
CASSDLGGQVRNEQFF
>few|TRBV5-6|TRBJ2-2|-
TGTGCCAGCAGCTTGATACAGGGAGTCACCGGGGAGCTGTTTTTT
CASSLIQGVTGELFF
>many|TRBV18|TRBJ2-1|-
TGTGCCAGCTCCTTAGGTCCCAGCTCCTACAATGAGCAGTTCTTC
CASSLGPSSYNEQFF